Following are 20 T cell receptor beta chains from one sample sequenced in a study of T-cell memory formation after mild COVID-19 (dated by TCRdb to 2020 to 2023). The method behind the library was 5' RACE. The sequencing machine was an Illumina NovaSeq 6000. The public reads were quality trimmed at Q25 with fastp and then assembled into clones with MiXCR by TCRdb, keeping productive beta chains. CDR3 protein duplicates are merged, each entry listing the most common genes and DNA. This sample gives about 440,000 distinct CDR3 sequences in total; over 15% of them show up just once. Jointly, the top ten make up 8.4% of the sample. Sequenced: PBMCs or a T cell subset sorted from them (not recorded which). Receptor source: an adult woman who had mild COVID-19 (a few samples of this study predate the infection). The sample titles of this study are shuffled in the database, so cell type and time point are left out; the donor was told from shared clones.

CDR3 sequence reads: CASSPGHRTDTQYF. The CDR3 DNA sequence: TGTGCCAGCAGCCCCGGACACCGCACAGATACGCAGTATTTT. The V and J genes are TRBV5-4 and TRBJ2-3; possible D gene TRBD1, 5 bases. CDR1 is SGHNT and CDR2 is YYREEE in the germline V gene (reference sequence). V lost 4 bases and J 1 base, leaving 10 bases between the germline ends. CDR3 length: 14 residues.

V gene TRBV6-6 combines with J gene TRBJ2-2, with 13 bases fitting TRBD2. The CDR3 is 18 residues long. Germline lookup yields CDR1 MNHNY and CDR2 SVGAGI (reference sequence). Trimming took 2 bases from V and 6 from J; bases not matched to a gene: 9. CDR3 coding DNA: TGTGCCAGCAGTTACGGGCTACCGGGACTAGCGGGACCCGGGGAGCTGTTTTTT. It translates to CASSYGLPGLAGPGELFF.

This clonotype appeared a few times. This chain uses TRBV29-1 with TRBJ1-1; no clear D gene. CDR3 length: 18 amino acids. Trimming shortened V by 6 bases and J by 1 base, and 27 bases separated the two germline ends. Germline lookup yields CDR1 SQVTM and CDR2 ANQGSEA. CDR3 in amino acids: CSVLKGGPGRRRNTEAFF. Written as DNA, the CDR3 is TGCAGCGTCCTGAAAGGAGGACCCGGGAGGCGCCGGAACACTGAAGCTTTCTTT.

This clonotype has more than one count but fewer than ten. The chain joins TRBV18 to TRBJ1-1; 7 bases are shared with TRBD1. The junction had 1 base not matched to a gene; V was cut back by 3 bases and J by 3 bases. Germline V gives CDR1 KGHSH, CDR2 LQKENI. The CDR3 is 13 residues long. CDR3 sequence: CASSPDRYTEAFF. In nucleotides, the CDR3 is TGTGCCAGCTCACCGGACAGGTACACTGAAGCTTTCTTT.

This clonotype was observed a few times. This rearrangement joins TRBV15 to TRBJ2-7, with D perhaps assigned TRBD1 or TRBD2 (5 bases each). The CDR3 totals 17 residues. Germline V gene sequence: CDR1 LNHNV, CDR2 YYDKDF (reference sequence). The V end was cut by 0 bases, the J end by 4 bases, with 19 bases between. The CDR3 loop is CATSRDLSGAADYEQYF. The CDR3 region has the DNA TGTGCCACCAGCAGAGATTTGTCCGGGGCCGCGGATTACGAGCAGTACTTC.

The chain carries TRBV20-1 and TRBJ1-5, with a weak D call TRBD1 (5 bases). Germline assignment: CDR1 DFQATT and CDR2 SNEGSKA (reference sequence). The CDR3 is 15 residues long. The V and J ends lost 5 bases and 1 base respectively, with 15 bases between them. The CDR3 DNA sequence: TGCAGTGCTTCCGCGGACAATCTAAGCAATCAGCCCCAGCATTTT. Protein product: CSASADNLSNQPQHF.

This rearrangement joins TRBV20-1 to TRBJ1-4; D remains ambiguous. Germline values: CDR1 DFQATT, CDR2 SNEGSKA (reference sequence). There are 13 residues in the CDR3. The V and J ends lost 3 bases and 8 bases respectively, with 13 bases between them. CDR3 amino acids: CSASLYPGEKLFF. CDR3 coding DNA: TGCAGTGCTAGTCTCTACCCGGGGGAAAAACTGTTTTTT.

The rearrangement links TRBV6-5 to TRBJ2-5; no clear D gene. V dropped 1 base and J dropped 3 bases, with 12 bases sitting between them. Germline V gives CDR1 MNHEY, CDR2 SVGAGI. CDR3 size: 15 residues. CDR3 DNA sequence: TGTGCCAGCAGTTACTTTGACTCGTGGGAAGAGACCCAGTACTTC. This translates into CASSYFDSWEETQYF.

The chain recombines TRBV11-2 with TRBJ2-7, with 7 bases matching TRBD2. This CDR3 spans 16 amino acids. After removal of 0 bases from V and 2 bases from J, the junction contained 7 bases not matched to a gene. The germline V gene has CDR1 SGHAT and CDR2 FQNNGV. DNA of the CDR3: TGTGCCAGCAGCTTAGATTTAAGCGGGAAACCCTACGAGCAGTACTTC. Translated: CASSLDLSGKPYEQYF.

The chain recombines TRBV7-2 with TRBJ2-1; no definite D call. The germline V gene encodes CDR1 SGHTA and CDR2 FQGNSA. This CDR3 region has 11 residues. Trimming left V 4 bases short and J 6 bases short, with 4 bases between. The CDR3 region has the DNA TGTGCCAGCAGCTACTTCAATGAGCAGTTCTTC. It is translated as CASSYFNEQFF.

The chain links TRBV2 to TRBJ2-5; the D is unclear. This CDR3 spans 13 amino acids. V lost 11 bases and J lost 5, with 18 bases in between. CDR1 is SNHLY and CDR2 is FYNNEI in the germline V gene. The CDR3 DNA follows: TGTGCCGGCAAGGCCCGGGTGAGGGAGACCCAGTACTTC. It specifies CAGKARVRETQYF.

The chain employs TRBV20-1 and TRBJ2-7; the D is unclear. There are 9 residues in the CDR3. Germline CDR1 and CDR2: DFQATT and SNEGSKA (reference sequence). With 5 bases removed from V and 6 bases from J, the gap between germline ends came to 5 bases. The CDR3 bases are TGCAGTGCTGGCCCCGAGCAGTACTTC. This encodes CSAGPEQYF.

This clonotype was counted between two and nine times. The chain is built from TRBV15 and TRBJ1-5; 10 bases align to TRBD1. Trimming cost V 3 bases and J 7 bases; bases outside gene matches: 6. This CDR3 is built from 15 residues. Per the germline V gene, CDR1 is LNHNV and CDR2 is YYDKDF (reference sequence). The CDR3 here is CATSSETGGGQPQHF. The CDR3 DNA sequence: TGTGCCACCAGCAGTGAGACAGGGGGCGGGCAGCCCCAGCATTTT.

This clonotype turned up a few times. In DNA form, the CDR3 reads TGTGCCAGCAGTTACGGGACTAGCGGGAGAAATGAGCAGTACTTC. Translated: CASSYGTSGRNEQYF. The V gene is TRBV6-5, the J gene TRBJ2-7; 14 bases are shared with TRBD2. Trimming cost V 2 bases and J 7 bases; bases outside gene matches: 4. The length of the CDR3 is 15 residues. Per the germline V gene, CDR1 is MNHEY and CDR2 is SVGAGI.

This chain joins TRBV7-9 and TRBJ2-1; D is uncertain. The V gene's germline CDR1 is SEHNR and CDR2 FQNEAQ (reference sequence). Trimming pared 7 bases from V and 5 bases from J, leaving 3 bases between. The CDR3 is 10 amino acids. CDR3 protein: CASINNEQFF. CDR3 DNA sequence: TGTGCCAGCATCAACAATGAGCAGTTCTTC.

This clonotype was observed many times. The chain employs TRBV20-1 and TRBJ2-1, with TRBD2 matching over 9 bases. The CDR3 runs 16 residues. V lost 0 bases and J lost 5; bases outside the gene matches: 8. Germline values: CDR1 DFQATT, CDR2 SNEGSKA (reference sequence). The CDR3 region has the DNA TGCAGTGCTAGAGATCCTGAGCGGGGGGAAAACAATGAGCAGTTCTTC. Translating gives CSARDPERGENNEQFF.

This CDR3 is CASTPGGTNEKLFF. In DNA form, the CDR3 reads TGTGCCAGCACCCCAGGGGGAACTAATGAAAAACTGTTTTTT. The chain has TRBV7-2 and TRBJ1-4; 7 bases are a match to TRBD1. The CDR3 is 14 amino acids. V lost 7 bases, J lost 1 base, and 3 bases stayed unmatched. CDR1 SGHTA and CDR2 FQGNSA come from the germline V gene.

There are a few counts of this clonotype. The rearrangement uses TRBV7-2 and TRBJ2-3; 15 positions match TRBD2. The CDR3 length is 18 residues. Germline V gene sequence: CDR1 SGHTA, CDR2 FQGNSA. The V and J ends lost 5 bases and 4 bases, in that order; junction bases with no gene match: 10. The CDR3 here is CASSLSGTSGGPADTQYF. The CDR3, as DNA: TGTGCCAGCAGCCTCTCCGGGACTAGCGGGGGGCCAGCAGATACGCAGTATTTT.

This clonotype has just a few counts. This chain connects TRBV7-2 to TRBJ2-1; D remains unclear. Germline V gene data show CDR1 as SGHTA and CDR2 as FQGNSA. The V gene lost 1 base and the J gene lost 0 bases, with 7 bases spanning the gap. CDR3 length: 15 amino acids. In nucleotides, the CDR3 is TGTGCCAGCAGCTTAGACGTGAGCTCCTACAATGAGCAGTTCTTC. It specifies CASSLDVSSYNEQFF.

This clonotype was seen just once. This chain joins TRBV6-5 and TRBJ2-5, with a tentative D call TRBD2 (6 bases). The germline V gene has CDR1 MNHEY and CDR2 SVGAGI. The V gene lost 7 bases and the J gene lost 5 bases, with 20 bases spanning the gap. The CDR3 loop spans 15 amino acids. CDR3 coding DNA: TGTGCCAGCACCCTTACCTGGGGGAGGAGGGAGACCCAGTACTTC. Protein product: CASTLTWGRRETQYF.